The 13 T cell receptor beta chains reported below all come from one sample, sequenced in a study of PD-1 blockade in classical Hodgkin lymphoma. Assay: immunoSEQ multiplex PCR; the TCRdb copy retains only in-frame clones and omits some. This table holds approximately 65,000 clones, 88% found once. Relapse was seen in all patients after autologous stem cell transplantation, and brentuximab vedotin exposure was variable. Sequenced here: peripheral blood mononuclear cells (PBMCs), sampled at baseline. The source of these receptors is a human donor with classical Hodgkin lymphoma.

The chain recombines TRBV27 with TRBJ2-1, with a possible D match to TRBD1 (5 bases). CDR1 and CDR2 from the germline V gene are MNHEY and SMNVEV (reference sequence). V lost 6 bases and J lost 4, with 25 bases in between. The CDR3 has 18 residues. The CDR3: CASSQIGIRTAGYNEQFF. The CDR3 nucleotides read TGTGCCAGCAGCCAAATAGGTATTCGTACCGCAGGGTACAATGAGCAGTTCTTC.

In DNA, the CDR3 is TGTGCCAGTCCAGGGGGCTCTGGAAACACCATATATTTT. Encoded protein: CASPGGSGNTIYF. V is TRBV19 and J is TRBJ1-3, with 7 bases lining up with TRBD1. CDR3 length: 13 amino acids. J gave up 0 bases and V 8 bases, and 1 base lay outside the gene matches. CDR1 and CDR2 from the germline V gene are LNHDA and SQIVND (reference sequence).

The rearrangement links TRBV11-3 to TRBJ2-1; D tentatively reads TRBD1 or TRBD2 (5 bases each). This CDR3 region has 15 residues. V was shortened by 5 bases and J by 7 bases, with 18 bases between the two germline ends. CDR1 is SGHNT and CDR2 is YENEEA in the germline V gene. The CDR3 region is CASSPPGPPGNEQFF. CDR3 coding DNA: TGTGCCAGCAGCCCCCCGGGACCCCCGGGAAATGAGCAGTTCTTC.

The rearrangement links TRBV2 to TRBJ1-1; D not certain. The length of the CDR3 is 13 residues. V lost 7 bases, J lost 1 base, and 10 bases lay in between. The germline gives CDR1 SNHLY, CDR2 FYNNEI. The CDR3 DNA is TGTGCCAGCAAGGTAGATACGAACACTGAAGCTTTCTTT. Its protein product is CASKVDTNTEAFF.

The V and J genes are TRBV5-6 and TRBJ2-7, with TRBD1 matching 7 bases. This CDR3 is 17 amino acids long. V dropped 2 bases and J dropped 2; count of bases not matched to a gene: 13. Germline loops: CDR1 SGHDT, CDR2 YYEEEE. The CDR3 spells CASSFPRTGTDTYEQYF. CDR3 coding DNA: TGTGCCAGCAGCTTCCCGAGAACCGGGACAGACACCTACGAGCAGTACTTC.

The rearrangement joins TRBV29-1 to TRBJ2-5; TRBD1 matches at 9 bases. Germline assignment: CDR1 SQVTM and CDR2 ANQGSEA. J lost 2 bases, V lost 6 bases, and 4 bases had no gene match. This CDR3 spans 13 amino acids. As DNA, the CDR3 is TGCAGCGTCGACAGGGGGGAACAAGAGACCCAGTACTTC. This translates into CSVDRGEQETQYF.

The chain is built from TRBV5-4 and TRBJ1-2, with D maybe TRBD1 (5 bases). The CDR3 is 13 residues long. With 0 bases removed from V and 7 bases from J, the gap between germline ends came to 10 bases. CDR1 and CDR2 (germline): SGHNT, YYREEE (reference sequence). The CDR3 spells CASSLVGALGYTF. DNA for the CDR3: TGTGCCAGCAGCTTGGTAGGGGCTCTTGGCTACACCTTC. Using reference TRBV5-4 and TRBJ1-2 for the parts outside the CDR3, the full variable domain is ETGVTQSPTHLIKTRGQQVTLRCSSQSGHNTVSWYQQALGQGPQFIFQYYREEENGRGNFPPRFSGLQFPNYSSELNVNALELDDSALYLCASSLVGALGYTFGSGTRLTVV.

The chain combines TRBV11-3 with TRBJ2-3, with TRBD2 matching over 9 bases. Germline trimming cut 5 bases from V and 2 bases from J; bases unmatched to any gene: 2. CDR1 is SGHNT, CDR2 YENEEA, per germline. The CDR3 sequence is 14 residues long. Here the CDR3 reads CASSGGGDTDTQYF. CDR3 bases: TGTGCCAGCAGCGGCGGGGGGGACACAGATACGCAGTATTTT.

This chain links TRBV11-2 with TRBJ2-7; perhaps D is TRBD1 or TRBD2 (5 bases each). CDR3 size: 16 residues. The ends were cut back, 3 bases at V and 5 bases at J, with 20 bases in the middle. The germline gives CDR1 SGHAT, CDR2 FQNNGV. The DNA for the CDR3 is TGTGCCAGCAGCTTGCCCGGGGCTTCGCGAAGGCACGAGCAGTACTTC. This translates into CASSLPGASRRHEQYF.

This clone has only a few counts. The chain employs TRBV28 and TRBJ1-1, with D maybe TRBD1 (6 bases). The CDR3 extends over 14 amino acids. V was clipped by 8 bases and J by 0 bases, with 13 bases between them. Per germline, CDR1 MDHEN and CDR2 SYDVKM. The CDR3 loop reads CASVRGDMNTEAFF. For the CDR3, the DNA is TGTGCCAGCGTCAGAGGGGACATGAACACTGAAGCTTTCTTT. Full variable domain (missing parts from reference TRBV28 and TRBJ1-1): DVKVTQSSRYLVKRTGEKVFLECVQDMDHENMFWYRQDPGLGLRLIYFSYDVKMKEKGDIPEGYSVSREKKERFSLILESASTNQTSMYLCASVRGDMNTEAFFGQGTRLTVV.

The V and J genes are TRBV5-6 and TRBJ1-2; 7 bases match TRBD1. J gave up 7 bases and V 4 bases, and 4 bases lay outside the gene matches. The germline V gene has CDR1 SGHDT and CDR2 YYEEEE. CDR3 length equals 12 residues. The CDR3 here is CASSRTGSGYTF. In DNA form, the CDR3 reads TGTGCCAGCAGCAGGACAGGCTCTGGCTACACCTTC.

The chain has TRBV19 and TRBJ1-1, with 7 positions matching TRBD1. Per the germline V gene, CDR1 is LNHDA and CDR2 is SQIVND (reference sequence). The V and J ends lost 6 bases and 4 bases, in that order; junction bases with no gene match: 17. There are 17 residues in the CDR3. The CDR3 spells CASSEGQVLYMGTEAFF. The CDR3 DNA is TGTGCCAGTAGCGAAGGACAGGTTCTTTACATGGGCACTGAAGCTTTCTTT.

This chain links TRBV4-3 with TRBJ2-7; no firm D call. This CDR3 has 16 residues. CDR1 and CDR2 from the germline V gene are LGHNA and YSLEER. The V end lost 1 base, the J end lost 4 bases, and 17 bases lay between the germline ends. CDR3 bases: TGCGCCAGCAGCCAAGCTTTTTCACTATTCTCGTACGAGCAGTACTTC. Translation: CASSQAFSLFSYEQYF.